This T cell receptor beta chain was obtained from a study of CD8 T cells in ankylosing spondylitis. Findings and caveats of the study: Characteristic, it appeared, of ankylosing spondylitis blood was a TCR beta motif of several highly homologous variants. Reports say disease-linked clones showed up significantly more in matched ankylosing spondylitis synovial fluid. Reactive arthritis synovial fluid and blood were previously reported to contain some motif variants.

The TCR beta libraries were generated through quantitative 5'-RACE incorporating molecular barcodes. Each CDR3 protein gets one entry after TCRdb re-called the 5' RACE reads with MiXCR. The sample includes some 290,000 distinct CDR3 sequences, approximately 20% of them seen just once. Details on this clonotype: The antigen is undetermined.

The specimen was blood, either unsorted or a sorted T cell fraction (not recorded which). The source is a male donor with ankylosing spondylitis or in good health (not recorded which).

CDR3 sequence (DNA): TGTGCCAGCAGTTTCGCGCTAGCGGGAGGAGAGAGCACAGATACGCAGTATTTT. It codes for CASSFALAGGESTDTQYF. The chain uses TRBV27 and TRBJ2-3, with 11 nucleotides matching TRBD2. Germline CDR1 reads MNHEY; CDR2 reads SMNVEV (reference sequence). This CDR3 contains 18 residues. V shed 3 bases, J shed 0 bases, and the junction held 8 bases outside the gene matches.